Listed here are 2 T cell receptor beta chains from one sample, sequenced in a study of post-analysis software for immune sequencing data. Study results and limitations: In patients, TRBV5-6, TRBV5-1 and TRBV20-1 belonged to five TRBV segments found more frequently than in controls.

Their antigen targets remain unknown. Prepared TCR beta cDNA libraries contained unique molecular identifiers. From the PCR reads, TCRdb called clonotypes with MiXCR, one entry per CDR3 protein. Altogether roughly 540,000 distinct CDR3 sequences are present, around 36% being singletons, with the ten largest covering around 6.1%. Sequences were obtained from blood. The receptors shown here come from a girl under 18 with multiple sclerosis.

The rearrangement joins TRBV4-1 to TRBJ1-1; D remains ambiguous. Germline V lookup: CDR1 MGHRA, CDR2 YSYEKL. The length of the CDR3 is 15 residues. V lost 4 bases, J lost 1 base, and 13 bases lay in between. CDR3 sequence reads: CASSRIPHQNTEAFF. In nucleotides, the CDR3 is TGCGCCAGCAGCCGAATTCCCCACCAGAACACTGAAGCTTTCTTT.

This clonotype was counted between two and nine times. The chain carries TRBV12-3 or TRBV12-4 and TRBJ1-5; D uncertain. V was shortened by 4 bases and J by 4 bases, with 17 bases between the two germline ends. This CDR3 spans 16 amino acids. This chain's CDR3 is CASSSASVPQNQPQHF. DNA of the CDR3: TGTGCCAGCAGTTCGGCCTCGGTCCCGCAGAATCAGCCCCAGCATTTT.